The rows below give T cell receptor beta chains drawn from one sample of a study of shared clonotypes between healthy human individuals. Sequencing was performed with immunoSEQ multiplex PCR; in TCRdb, only in-frame clones are kept and a portion is missing. The table has about 2 million clones, about 95% seen once. The sequenced sample consisted of naive CD8+ T cells sorted from blood. The receptors come from a man between 18 and 35 years old in good health. The CDR3 runs from the conserved cysteine through the conserved F or W. A D gene is named only where the DNA matches it firmly. Expanded clones are given a class, and other clones once, few, many or no size at all.

clone size | D gene | J gene | V gene | CDR3 length | CDR3 DNA | CDR3 protein
- | TRBD1 | TRBJ1-3 | TRBV28 | 15 | TGTGCCAGCAGTTCCACAGGGGTCTCTGGAAACACCATATATTTT | CASSSTGVSGNTIYF
few | - | TRBJ2-7 | TRBV7-9 | 14 | TGTGCCAGCAGCTTAGAGCAAGCGTTCTACGAGCAGTACTTC | CASSLEQAFYEQYF
- | TRBD1 | TRBJ1-1 | TRBV9 | 15 | TGTGCCAGCAGCACTTCGGGACAGACGAACACTGAAGCTTTCTTT | CASSTSGQTNTEAFF
- | TRBD2 | TRBJ2-5 | TRBV13 | 18 | TGTGCCAGCAGCCTGGGGACTAGCGGGGGGAAGGGTCAAGAGACCCAGTACTTC | CASSLGTSGGKGQETQYF
- | TRBD2 | TRBJ2-1 | TRBV27 | 15 | TGTGCCAGCAGTACCCCCGGGACTAGCTACAATGAGCAGTTCTTC | CASSTPGTSYNEQFF
- | - | TRBJ1-1 | TRBV27 | 14 | TGTGCCAGCAGTTTCGGGGGGGCCAACACTGAAGCTTTCTTT | CASSFGGANTEAFF
- | - | TRBJ1-1 | TRBV6-1 | 14 | TGTGCCAGCAGTGTTTATTTGGAAAACACTGAAGCTTTCTTT | CASSVYLENTEAFF
- | - | TRBJ2-2 | TRBV6-5 | 13 | TGTGCCAGCAGTTACCAGGGGTCCGGGGAGCTGTTTTTT | CASSYQGSGELFF
- | - | TRBJ2-1 | TRBV4-1 | 14 | TGCGCCAGCAGCAGAAGGGCCGCAAGGAATGAGCAGTTCTTC | CASSRRAARNEQFF
once | - | TRBJ2-7 | TRBV5-4 | 13 | TGTGCCAGCAGTAGGGCAAGGAGGGACGAGCAGTACTTC | CASSRARRDEQYF
- | TRBD1 | TRBJ2-1 | TRBV11-2 | 17 | TGTGCCAGCAGTTTCAGGGGGCGCGGGCAGCTCGGCAATGAGCAGTTCTTC | CASSFRGRGQLGNEQFF
- | TRBD1 | TRBJ1-6 | TRBV27 | 14 | TGTGCCAGCAGTTCGACAGGGGCCCATTCACCCCTCCACTTT | CASSSTGAHSPLHF
- | - | TRBJ2-7 | TRBV6-6 | 15 | TGTGCCAGCAGTTATCGGCTAGCCCTGACCTACGAGCAGTACTTC | CASSYRLALTYEQYF
- | - | TRBJ1-2 | TRBV28 | 16 | TGTGCCAGCAGTTTGGAGGACCACGCCCCTTACTATGGCTACACCTTC | CASSLEDHAPYYGYTF
- | - | TRBJ1-3 | TRBV19 | 15 | TGTGCCAGTAGTATAGGAGCCGTCTCTGGAAACACCATATATTTT | CASSIGAVSGNTIYF
- | - | TRBJ2-3 | TRBV6-6 | 15 | TGTGCCAGCAGTTATGGGGGTGATGGTGCAGATACGCAGTATTTT | CASSYGGDGADTQYF
- | - | TRBJ1-3 | TRBV27 | 15 | TGTGCCAGCAGTTTATATATGGAACAAGGAAACACCATATATTTT | CASSLYMEQGNTIYF
few | - | TRBJ1-4 | TRBV27 | 16 | TGTGCCAGCAGTTTCCTCCCCCGGGACCGCGGTGAAAAACTGTTTTTT | CASSFLPRDRGEKLFF
- | TRBD2 | TRBJ2-2 | TRBV15 | 17 | TGTGCCACCAGCAGAGATCGGACTAGCGGAGACACCGGGGAGCTGTTTTTT | CATSRDRTSGDTGELFF
- | TRBD1 | TRBJ2-7 | TRBV11-2 | 16 | TGTGCCAGCAGCTTAGGCCCCGGGACAGGGTCCTACGAGCAGTACTTC | CASSLGPGTGSYEQYF
- | TRBD1 | TRBJ2-3 | TRBV30 | 15 | TGTGCCTGGAGCGGGACAGGGTACCACACAGATACGCAGTATTTT | CAWSGTGYHTDTQYF
- | TRBD1 | TRBJ1-1 | TRBV5-6 | 14 | TGTGCCAGCAGCGGGGACAGGGGGGATACTGAAGCTTTCTTT | CASSGDRGDTEAFF
- | - | TRBJ2-2 | TRBV27 | 13 | TGTGCCAGCAGTTTAGACCGTACCGGGGAGCTGTTTTTT | CASSLDRTGELFF
- | TRBD2 | TRBJ2-2 | TRBV13 | 18 | TGTGCCAGCAGCGACAGGCGGCTAGCGGGAACATTCACCGGGGAGCTGTTTTTT | CASSDRRLAGTFTGELFF
- | - | TRBJ2-7 | TRBV9 | 14 | TGTGCCAGCAGCCCGAACAGGGCCTCCTACGAGCAGTACTTC | CASSPNRASYEQYF
once | - | TRBJ2-1 | TRBV7-9 | 12 | TGTGCCAGCAGGACAGATGAGGATGAGCAGTTCTTC | CASRTDEDEQFF
- | TRBD1 | TRBJ2-3 | TRBV19 | 15 | TGTGCCAGTAGTATTGGGACAGGGGGATCAGATACGCAGTATTTT | CASSIGTGGSDTQYF
- | - | TRBJ1-2 | TRBV15 | 12 | TGTGCCACCAGCGGGGGAGAAGGGGGCTACACCTTC | CATSGGEGGYTF
- | TRBD1 | TRBJ1-1 | TRBV7-9 | 14 | TGTGCCAGCAGCTCCGGGACAGTGAACACTGAAGCTTTCTTT | CASSSGTVNTEAFF
- | - | TRBJ2-7 | TRBV30 | 12 | TGTGCCTGGAGCATTGACAGCTACGAGCAGTACTTC | CAWSIDSYEQYF
- | - | TRBJ2-3 | TRBV4-1 | 13 | TGCGCCAGCAGCGAACAGACTACAGATACGCAGTATTTT | CASSEQTTDTQYF
- | - | TRBJ1-6 | TRBV7-9 | 13 | TGTGCCAGCAGTCAAGGCCCTAATTCACCCCTCCACTTT | CASSQGPNSPLHF
- | - | TRBJ2-1 | TRBV5-6 | 13 | TGTGCCAGCAGCTTGGACAGGAATTTTGAGGGTTTCTTC | CASSLDRNFEGFF
- | - | TRBJ2-7 | TRBV11-2 | 14 | TGTGCCAGCAGCTTAATCGTTGCCGGTCGCGAGCAGTACTTC | CASSLIVAGREQYF
- | - | TRBJ2-7 | TRBV4-3 | 14 | TGCGCCAGCAGCCAAGTTGGAAATTCGTACGAGCAGTACTTC | CASSQVGNSYEQYF
- | TRBD1 | TRBJ2-7 | TRBV4-1 | 15 | TGCGCCAGCAGCCAAGTTGACAGGGGAGGCTACGAGCAGTACTTC | CASSQVDRGGYEQYF
- | TRBD1 | TRBJ1-2 | TRBV27 | 16 | TGTGCCAGCAGTAGCACAGGGGGATCTGGTAAGCATGGCTACACCTTC | CASSSTGGSGKHGYTF
- | - | TRBJ1-2 | TRBV6-5 | 11 | TGTGCCAGCAGCACTGGGACAGGCTACACCTTC | CASSTGTGYTF
- | TRBD1 | TRBJ1-1 | TRBV28 | 14 | TGTGCCAGCAGCCCCCCGGGACAGACTTTCGAAGCTTTCTTT | CASSPPGQTFEAFF
- | - | TRBJ1-6 | TRBV11-1 | 17 | TGTGCCAGCAGCCCGGGCGGGCAAGAGGGAGGGGATTCACCCCTCCACTTT | CASSPGGQEGGDSPLHF
- | - | TRBJ1-2 | TRBV4-3 | 15 | TGCGCCAGCAGCCCCGGGACTGCCTCTAACTATGGCTACACCTTC | CASSPGTASNYGYTF
- | TRBD1 | TRBJ1-6 | TRBV7-2 | 19 | TGTGCCAGCAGCTTAGCGTGGGACAGGGAAGACTCCTATAATTCACCCCTCCACTTT | CASSLAWDREDSYNSPLHF
once | - | TRBJ1-4 | TRBV5-1 | 20 | TGCGCCAGCAGCTTGGAGCCCGTTGGGGACTTCATAACAACTAATGAAAAACTGTTTTTT | CASSLEPVGDFITTNEKLFF
- | - | TRBJ2-5 | TRBV6-5 | 13 | TGTGCCAGCAGTAACAGACCCGAAGAGACCCAGTACTTC | CASSNRPEETQYF
- | - | TRBJ1-1 | TRBV14 | 13 | TGTGCCAGCAGCCAAGATCCGTACACTGAAGCTTTCTTT | CASSQDPYTEAFF
- | - | TRBJ2-7 | TRBV5-4 | 15 | TGTGCCAGCAGCTTCCTGGCTGGGACCGGGAACGAGCAGTACTTC | CASSFLAGTGNEQYF
- | - | TRBJ1-1 | TRBV19 | 15 | TGTGCCAGTAGTATAGATGCCGGGGTCGGGACTGAAGCTTTCTTT | CASSIDAGVGTEAFF
- | - | TRBJ2-2 | TRBV7-9 | 12 | TGTGCCAGCAGCTTACTCTCCGGGGAGCTGTTTTTT | CASSLLSGELFF
once | - | TRBJ2-7 | TRBV4-3 | 13 | TGCGCCAGCAGCCAAACCGGGTCTTACGAGCAGTACTTC | CASSQTGSYEQYF
- | TRBD1 | TRBJ1-2 | TRBV6-5 | 13 | TGTGCCAGCAGTTGGGGACAGGGACAAGGCTACACCTTC | CASSWGQGQGYTF
- | - | TRBJ2-7 | TRBV7-9 | 13 | TGTGCCAGCAGCTTGCAGAGCTCCTACGAGCAGTACTTC | CASSLQSSYEQYF